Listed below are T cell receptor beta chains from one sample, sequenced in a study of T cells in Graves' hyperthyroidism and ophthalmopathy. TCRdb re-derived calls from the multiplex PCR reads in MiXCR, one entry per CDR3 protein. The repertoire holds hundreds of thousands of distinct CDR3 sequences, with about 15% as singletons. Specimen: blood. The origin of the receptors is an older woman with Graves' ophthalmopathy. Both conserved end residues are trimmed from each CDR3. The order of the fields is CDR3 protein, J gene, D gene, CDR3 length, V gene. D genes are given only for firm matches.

ATSRGGDDDGYT,TRBJ1-2,-,12,TRBV15
ASSLLGTGVYNEQF,TRBJ2-1,-,14,TRBV11-2
ASSSSGYDYNEQF,TRBJ2-1,-,13,TRBV5-1
SARDEAEAF,TRBJ1-1,-,9,TRBV20-1
ASSRTGLPNEKLF,TRBJ1-4,-,13,TRBV3-1
AGSPPKVGGNTEAF,TRBJ1-1,-,14,TRBV27
ASSLVAASSYNEQF,TRBJ2-1,-,14,TRBV5-6
ASSEPGGLYGYT,TRBJ1-2,-,12,TRBV25-1
ASSRSKGLQAF,TRBJ1-1,-,11,TRBV3-1
ASTYLGAKETQY,TRBJ2-5,-,12,TRBV6-1
ASSVLIVGSGYT,TRBJ1-2,-,12,TRBV6-1
ASSRRGVYSNQPQH,TRBJ1-5,TRBD1,14,TRBV27
ASSVDGDEQY,TRBJ2-7,-,10,TRBV9
AWSGGLAGYNEQF,TRBJ2-1,TRBD2,13,TRBV30
ASRQSRGYEQY,TRBJ2-7,-,11,TRBV5-1
SARGQGDKNTEAF,TRBJ1-1,TRBD1,13,TRBV20-1
ASSTGPRETQY,TRBJ2-5,-,11,TRBV28
ASSLDRNRRGEQY,TRBJ2-7,-,13,TRBV11-2
ASSPRTGTTSTDTQY,TRBJ2-3,-,15,TRBV19
ASSSRLDSPLH,TRBJ1-6,-,11,TRBV12-3/TRBV12-4
ASSGIGGDQPQH,TRBJ1-5,-,12,TRBV18
SATSVPTQY,TRBJ2-3,-,9,TRBV20-1
ASSPVSLAKNIQY,TRBJ2-4,-,13,TRBV7-8
ASRPYRDGKNIQY,TRBJ2-4,-,13,TRBV5-8
ASSLGAGRGMNTEAF,TRBJ1-1,-,15,TRBV5-1
ASSLFNSPLH,TRBJ1-6,-,10,TRBV28
ASSSQPNTEAF,TRBJ1-1,-,11,TRBV5-1
ASSAGLRTEAF,TRBJ1-1,-,11,TRBV3-1
SARTGRFNEQY,TRBJ2-7,TRBD1,11,TRBV20-1
AWTRNRGDQPQH,TRBJ1-5,TRBD1,12,TRBV30
SAPLAGDSYEQY,TRBJ2-7,TRBD2,12,TRBV20-1
SARDPRTSGRFGELF,TRBJ2-2,TRBD2,15,TRBV20-1
SVRGQENTGELF,TRBJ2-2,TRBD1,12,TRBV29-1
ASSAGKGETQY,TRBJ2-5,-,11,TRBV19
ASSLGGLAGGANTQY,TRBJ2-3,TRBD2,15,TRBV5-1
ASSYSGRNEQY,TRBJ2-7,TRBD2,11,TRBV28
ASRVGVETQY,TRBJ2-5,-,10,TRBV28
SVQATSSTDTQY,TRBJ2-3,TRBD2,12,TRBV29-1
ASSLDARNSGNTIY,TRBJ1-3,-,14,TRBV5-1
ASSFDSNTYEQY,TRBJ2-7,-,12,TRBV7-9
ASSEKRNYGYT,TRBJ1-2,-,11,TRBV2
ASSGKDGSSYEQY,TRBJ2-7,-,13,TRBV10-2
SARDLVSGFGELF,TRBJ2-2,TRBD2,13,TRBV20-1
ASSFTPGLAQTDTQY,TRBJ2-3,TRBD2,15,TRBV2
ASSVGVGLRNNEQF,TRBJ2-1,-,14,TRBV9
ASIPDNQETQY,TRBJ2-5,-,11,TRBV2
ASSITSGRVETQY,TRBJ2-5,TRBD2,13,TRBV19
ASGRQGLVDTGELF,TRBJ2-2,TRBD1,14,TRBV12-5
ASSVGLANHNEQF,TRBJ2-1,TRBD2,13,TRBV12-3/TRBV12-4
ASTSGVSYEQY,TRBJ2-7,-,11,TRBV28
ATSRGDNEQF,TRBJ2-1,-,10,TRBV15
SAVVGSGNTEAF,TRBJ1-1,-,12,TRBV20-1